This TCR beta chain was identified in a study of low-dose radiotherapy and immunotherapy resistance in tumors. Study overall: Radiation delivery to Cohort 1 consisted of 0.5 Gy per fraction every 2 weeks, summing to 6.5 Gy. Patients were treated with intravenous nivolumab at 240 mg every two weeks and were also dosed with ipilimumab at 1 mg/kg every six weeks. The study administered intravenous cyclophosphamide at 200 mg/m2 every two weeks, one day ahead of radiation and immunotherapy.

The CDR3 covers 14 residues. Germline V CDR1 and CDR2: SGHRS, YFSETQ. Trimming removed 4 bases from V and 6 bases from J, with 16 bases in between. The time point: before trial treatment. Priming of first-strand cDNA relied on TRAV- and TRBV-specific primers (covering alpha and beta chains). It was with a constant-region primer and a V-primer adapter that TCRs were amplified over approximately 20 PCR cycles. Researchers amplified the isolated mRNA using in vitro transcription. Each CDR3 protein gets one entry after TCRdb re-called the reads with MiXCR. The sample carries around 36,000 distinct CDR3 sequences, roughly 28% recorded once. This clonotype appeared many times.

This TCR was sampled from a male donor with gallbladder cancer. The gene calls are TRBV5-1 and TRBJ1-1; D possibly corresponds to TRBD1 (6 bases). Sequencing was performed on PBMCs, taken before treatment. The CDR3 sequence: CASSLDPGVSEAFF. For the CDR3, the DNA is TGCGCCAGCAGCCTGGACCCAGGGGTATCTGAAGCTTTCTTT.